What follows are 30 T cell receptor beta chains derived from one specimen sequenced in a study of T cell changes during pregnancy in multiple sclerosis. Using immunoSEQ multiplex PCR, the repertoire was profiled, and TCRdb retains in-frame clones only, with some absent. The repertoire holds roughly 100,000 clones, roughly 93% seen once, with about 0.88% in the top ten. The sequences come from peripheral blood, collected after pregnancy. The receptors here all came from a female donor with multiple sclerosis, enrolled in a pregnancy study.

This chain joins TRBV11-2 and TRBJ1-3; 12 nucleotides align to TRBD1. The junction had 6 bases not matched to a gene; V was cut back by 2 bases and J by 4 bases. There are 17 residues in the CDR3. Germline V gene lookup returns CDR1 SGHAT and CDR2 FQNNGV. The CDR3, as DNA: TGTGCCAGCAGCTTAAGGGGACAGGGGGCGGCGGGAAACACCATATATTTT. Protein: CASSLRGQGAAGNTIYF.

The DNA of the CDR3 is TGTGCCAGTAGCAGAGGCTGGACAGACATCTCCTACAATGAGCAGTTCTTC. Translation: CASSRGWTDISYNEQFF. The chain uses TRBV19 and TRBJ2-1; TRBD1 might be the D (6 bases). The ends were cut back, 6 bases at V and 0 bases at J, with 18 bases in the middle. CDR1 is LNHDA and CDR2 is SQIVND in the germline V gene (reference sequence). The CDR3 consists of 17 residues.

The V gene is TRBV18, the J gene TRBJ1-2, with D hard to call. Germline CDR1 and CDR2: KGHSH and LQKENI. CDR3 length equals 14 residues. V was pared by 4 bases and J by 4 bases, with 13 bases between. The chain's CDR3 is CASSLGKASYGYTF. The CDR3 nucleotides read TGTGCCAGCTCACTAGGCAAGGCTAGCTATGGCTACACCTTC.

The rearrangement joins TRBV5-1 to TRBJ2-7, with D possibly matching TRBD1 (5 bases). The CDR3 consists of 16 residues. Per germline, CDR1 SGHRS and CDR2 YFSETQ. V lost 3 bases and J lost 6, with 22 bases in between. CDR3 coding DNA: TGCGCCAGCAGCTCCAACCCCGACAGCACTGGGTCCGAGCAGTACTTC. Its translation is CASSSNPDSTGSEQYF.

This rearrangement joins TRBV11-2 to TRBJ2-2; no clear D. Germline-derived CDR1 and CDR2 are SGHAT and FQNNGV. V was clipped by 3 bases and J by 3 bases, with 8 bases between them. The CDR3 is 14 residues long. The CDR3 reads CASSFQAYTGELFF. The CDR3 region has the DNA TGTGCCAGCAGCTTCCAGGCGTACACCGGGGAGCTGTTTTTT.

CDR3: CASSLKQGEVPQHF. In nucleotides, the CDR3 is TGTGCCAGCAGCTTAAAGCAAGGAGAGGTGCCCCAGCATTTT. The chain joins TRBV7-2 to TRBJ1-5, with unresolved D. This CDR3 contains 14 residues. Germline lookup yields CDR1 SGHTA and CDR2 FQGNSA. Trimming took 2 bases from V and 9 from J, leaving 14 bases between them.

This clone was seen only once. The V call is TRBV27, the J call TRBJ2-7; tentatively, D is TRBD2 (6 bases). Looked up from germline, CDR1 is MNHEY and CDR2 is SMNVEV (reference sequence). V was pared by 6 bases and J by 6 bases, with 21 bases between. There are 15 residues in the CDR3. CDR3 bases: TGTGCCAGCAGAGCCTCCGGGACTTATCCTTCCGAGCAGTACTTC. Amino acids: CASRASGTYPSEQYF.

CDR3 sequence (DNA): TGTGCCAGCAGTGGGACAGCGAATGAAAAACTGTTTTTT. Amino acids: CASSGTANEKLFF. The chain couples TRBV27 to TRBJ1-4, with 7 bases matching TRBD1. CDR1 and CDR2 (germline): MNHEY, SMNVEV (reference sequence). This CDR3 region has 13 residues. Trimming removed 5 bases from V and 5 bases from J; junction bases left unmatched: 2.

V gene TRBV5-1 combines with J gene TRBJ2-5; D possibly corresponds to TRBD1 (5 bases). The CDR3 is made up of 13 amino acids. The germline gives CDR1 SGHRS, CDR2 YFSETQ. The V end lost 4 bases, the J end lost 3 bases, and 10 bases lay between the germline ends. This CDR3 reads CASSRTSKETQYF. CDR3 nucleotide sequence: TGCGCCAGCAGCCGGACATCAAAAGAGACCCAGTACTTC.

The chain carries TRBV19 and TRBJ1-4; 9 bases are a match to TRBD1. This CDR3 comprises 14 residues. Losses at the gene ends were 4 bases for V and 12 bases for J; bases not matched to a gene: 9. CDR1 LNHDA and CDR2 SQIVND come from the germline V gene (reference sequence). The CDR3 nucleotides are TGTGCCAGTAGTACGGGGACAGGGTTGCGGGAACTGTTTTTT. It specifies CASSTGTGLRELFF.

This chain connects TRBV2 to TRBJ1-2; the D gene is possibly TRBD1 (6 bases). The germline V gene encodes CDR1 SNHLY and CDR2 FYNNEI. The CDR3 covers 15 residues. Trimming pared 6 bases from V and 4 bases from J, leaving 18 bases between. The CDR3 nucleotides are TGTGCCAGCAGAGCCAGCCGGGACACCTTCTATGGCTACACCTTC. It codes for CASRASRDTFYGYTF. Full variable domain (rest looked up from reference TRBV2 and TRBJ1-2): EPEVTQTPSHQVTQMGQEVILRCVPISNHLYFYWYRQILGQKVEFLVSFYNNEISEKSEIFDDQFSVERPDGSNFTLKIRSTKLEDSAMYFCASRASRDTFYGYTFGSGTRLTVV.

This clone was counted once. The chain links TRBV5-1 to TRBJ2-7; 8 bases are a match to TRBD1. V lost 0 bases and J lost 0; bases outside the gene matches: 11. This CDR3 comprises 18 residues. Germline-derived CDR1 and CDR2 are SGHRS and YFSETQ. The CDR3 sequence is CASSLAGQGALISYEQYF. Here the CDR3 DNA reads TGCGCCAGCAGCTTGGCAGGTCAGGGGGCGTTGATCTCCTACGAGCAGTACTTC.

CDR3 coding DNA: TGCAGCGTGGGAGGGGGGCTCTACGAGCAGTACTTC. Translated: CSVGGGLYEQYF. The genes are TRBV29-1 and TRBJ2-7, with a weak D call TRBD2 (7 bases). The CDR3 is 12 amino acids. Trimming pared 6 bases from V and 3 bases from J, leaving 12 bases between. CDR1 and CDR2 from the germline V gene are SQVTM and ANQGSEA.

The chain has TRBV6-1 and TRBJ1-1; D is undetermined. CDR1 is MNHNS and CDR2 is SASEGT in the germline V gene. Trimming stripped 0 bases from V and 2 bases from J, with 10 bases between. The length of the CDR3 is 15 residues. This chain's CDR3 is CASSEATAINTEAFF. CDR3 nucleotides: TGTGCCAGCAGTGAAGCTACAGCCATCAACACTGAAGCTTTCTTT.

The J gene is TRBJ2-1, the V gene TRBV28; 11 bases align to TRBD2. The CDR3 has 17 amino acids. V lost 7 bases to trimming and J lost 0 bases; unmatched junction nucleotides: 8. In germline, CDR1 is MDHEN, CDR2 SYDVKM. The CDR3 sequence is CASIPTSGVSSYNEQFF. In DNA, the CDR3 is TGTGCCAGCATACCGACTAGCGGGGTTAGCTCCTACAATGAGCAGTTCTTC. Using reference TRBV28 and TRBJ2-1 for the parts outside the CDR3, the full variable domain is DVKVTQSSRYLVKRTGEKVFLECVQDMDHENMFWYRQDPGLGLRLIYFSYDVKMKEKGDIPEGYSVSREKKERFSLILESASTNQTSMYLCASIPTSGVSSYNEQFFGPGTRLTVL.

The DNA of the CDR3 is TGTGCCAGCAGTGAAAATTTGTCGGGTGAGCAGTTCTTC. It yields the protein CASSENLSGEQFF. The chain is built from TRBV6-5 and TRBJ2-1; D gene uncertain. The germline CDR1 and CDR2 sequences are MNHEY and SVGAGI. V gave up 5 bases and J gave up 9 bases, with 14 bases separating them. The CDR3 runs 13 residues.

The CDR3 loop reads CASRDRAGANVLTF. CDR3 DNA sequence: TGTGCCAGCAGGGACAGGGCCGGGGCCAACGTCCTGACTTTC. The V gene is TRBV27, the J gene TRBJ2-6; 8 positions match TRBD1. V lost 6 bases and J lost 4; bases outside the gene matches: 2. The length of the CDR3 is 14 residues. Germline V CDR1 and CDR2: MNHEY, SMNVEV (reference sequence).

The chain joins TRBV7-9 to TRBJ2-4; 10 bases fit TRBD1. Per the germline V gene, CDR1 is SEHNR and CDR2 is FQNEAQ (reference sequence). V shed 5 bases, J shed 8 bases, and the junction held 6 bases outside the gene matches. There are 14 residues in the CDR3. CDR3 DNA sequence: TGTGCCAGCAGCCCCCCGGGACAGGGGTACATTCAGTACTTC. Translated: CASSPPGQGYIQYF.

The V and J genes are TRBV5-1 and TRBJ2-1; 14 bases are shared with TRBD2. The germline V gene encodes CDR1 SGHRS and CDR2 YFSETQ. V trimming: 7 bases; J trimming: 2 bases; junction bases outside the gene matches: 5. This CDR3 has 16 residues. The CDR3 loop reads CASLGLAGGTYNEQFF. CDR3 DNA sequence: TGCGCCAGCCTTGGACTAGCGGGAGGAACCTACAATGAGCAGTTCTTC.

As DNA, the CDR3 is TGTGCCAGCAGTCAGGGCAAGGGGGCGGCCTACAATGAGCAGTTCTTC. It encodes CASSQGKGAAYNEQFF. The chain employs TRBV6-6 and TRBJ2-1; 7 bases are a match to TRBD1. Germline V gene lookup returns CDR1 MNHNY and CDR2 SVGAGI (reference sequence). The CDR3 has 16 residues. J lost 2 bases, V lost 5 bases, and 9 bases had no gene match.

The CDR3 sequence is CASSLVSSGTDTQYF. CDR3 bases: TGCGCCAGCAGCTTGGTGAGTAGCGGCACAGATACGCAGTATTTT. The V call is TRBV5-1, the J call TRBJ2-3, with D maybe TRBD2 (5 bases). In germline, CDR1 is SGHRS, CDR2 YFSETQ. The V and J ends lost 0 bases and 1 base respectively, with 9 bases between them. CDR3 size: 15 residues.

V and J are TRBV9 and TRBJ1-2, with D uncertain. In germline, CDR1 is SGDLS, CDR2 YYNGEE. This CDR3 has 10 residues. V was shortened by 6 bases and J by 9 bases, with 9 bases between the two germline ends. CDR3 sequence reads: CASKGTSYTF. CDR3 DNA: TGTGCCAGCAAAGGCACTAGCTACACCTTC.

The chain carries TRBV18 and TRBJ2-7; TRBD1 is a possible D gene (5 bases). Per germline, CDR1 KGHSH and CDR2 LQKENI. The CDR3 totals 15 residues. Trimming shortened V by 0 bases and J by 4 bases, and 13 bases separated the two germline ends. The CDR3: CASSPPETANYEQYF. The CDR3 DNA reads TGTGCCAGCTCACCACCTGAGACAGCGAATTACGAGCAGTACTTC.

The gene calls are TRBV16 and TRBJ1-2; D gene unclear. The CDR3 contains 14 residues. Germline V gene sequence: CDR1 KGHSY, CDR2 FQNENV. V was trimmed by 4 bases and J by 3 bases, leaving 12 bases between them. CDR3 sequence reads: CASSPWRDYYGYTF. As DNA, the CDR3 is TGTGCCAGCAGCCCTTGGCGGGATTACTATGGCTACACCTTC.

A single count supports this clone. The chain joins TRBV6-1 to TRBJ2-7; TRBD1 might be the D (5 bases). Per the germline V gene, CDR1 is MNHNS and CDR2 is SASEGT. The CDR3 contains 14 residues. Trimming cost V 8 bases and J 5 bases, with 19 bases left between them. The CDR3 sequence: CASGAGYDHDEQYF. The CDR3 DNA follows: TGTGCCAGCGGAGCAGGGTATGACCACGACGAGCAGTACTTC.

In this sample, this clone turned up once. The rearrangement uses TRBV7-9 and TRBJ2-7; 11 positions match TRBD1. V lost 2 bases and J lost 5; bases outside the gene matches: 5. This CDR3 is built from 15 residues. From germline, CDR1 is SEHNR and CDR2 FQNEAQ (reference sequence). The CDR3 DNA reads TGTGCCAGCAGCTTACTGGGGGGACAGGGGGACGAGCAGTACTTC. It codes for CASSLLGGQGDEQYF.

V gene TRBV29-1 combines with J gene TRBJ1-3; possibly TRBD1 for D (5 bases). CDR3 length: 16 amino acids. Germline V gene sequence: CDR1 SQVTM, CDR2 ANQGSEA. The ends were cut back, 4 bases at V and 0 bases at J, with 16 bases in the middle. The CDR3 spells CSVVGPQGNSGNTIYF. For the CDR3, the DNA is TGCAGCGTTGTGGGCCCCCAGGGAAACTCTGGAAACACCATATATTTT.

The rearrangement joins TRBV12-5 to TRBJ2-2, with D possibly TRBD2 on 5 matching bases. The CDR3 has 14 amino acids. Germline V gene sequence: CDR1 LGHNT, CDR2 FRNRAP. Trimming left V 0 bases short and J 7 bases short, with 9 bases between. The CDR3, as DNA: TGTGCTAGTGGTTTGGTGGGCGGGCACGGGGAGCTGTTTTTT. It yields the protein CASGLVGGHGELFF. The variable domain in full, completed from reference TRBV12-5 and TRBJ2-2, reads DARVTQTPRHKVTEMGQEVTMRCQPILGHNTVFWYRQTMMQGLELLAYFRNRAPLDDSGMPKDRFSAEMPDATLATLKIQPSEPRDSAVYFCASGLVGGHGELFFGEGSRLTVL.

The V call is TRBV15, the J call TRBJ1-1; TRBD1 matches 10 bases. The CDR3 extends over 17 amino acids. The germline V gene has CDR1 LNHNV and CDR2 YYDKDF (reference sequence). Trimming took 3 bases from V and 7 from J; bases not matched to a gene: 14. Written as DNA, the CDR3 is TGTGCCACCAGCAGCAGCACTCTTAGGGACAGGGGTAATGAAGCTTTCTTT. This encodes CATSSSTLRDRGNEAFF. The complete variable domain, with remaining parts taken from reference TRBV15 and TRBJ1-1, reads DAMVIQNPRYQVTQFGKPVTLSCSQTLNHNVMYWYQQKSSQAPKLLFHYYDKDFNNEADTPDNFQSRRPNTSFCFLDIRSPGLGDTAMYLCATSSSTLRDRGNEAFFGQGTRLTVV.

The J gene is TRBJ2-7, the V gene TRBV7-9; 7 nucleotides agree with TRBD1. The V gene's germline CDR1 is SEHNR and CDR2 FQNEAQ (reference sequence). CDR3 length: 14 residues. V lost 5 bases and J lost 3; bases outside the gene matches: 7. The CDR3 DNA reads TGTGCCAGCAGCAACGGGACAGCTCACTACGAGCAGTACTTC. Amino acids: CASSNGTAHYEQYF.